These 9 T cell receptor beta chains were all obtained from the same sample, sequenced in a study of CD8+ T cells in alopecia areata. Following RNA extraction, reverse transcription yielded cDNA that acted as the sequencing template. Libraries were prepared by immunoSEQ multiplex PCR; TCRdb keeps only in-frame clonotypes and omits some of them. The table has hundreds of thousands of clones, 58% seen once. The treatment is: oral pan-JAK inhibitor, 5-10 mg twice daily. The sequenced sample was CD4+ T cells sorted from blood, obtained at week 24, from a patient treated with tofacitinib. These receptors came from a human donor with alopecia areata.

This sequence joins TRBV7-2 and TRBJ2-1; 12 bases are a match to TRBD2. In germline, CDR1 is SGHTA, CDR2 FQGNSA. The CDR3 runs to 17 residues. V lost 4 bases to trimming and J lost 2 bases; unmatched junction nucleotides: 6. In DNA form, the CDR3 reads TGTGCCAGCAGCTCTCGGACTAGCGGGGCTCCCTACAATGAGCAGTTCTTC. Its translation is CASSSRTSGAPYNEQFF.

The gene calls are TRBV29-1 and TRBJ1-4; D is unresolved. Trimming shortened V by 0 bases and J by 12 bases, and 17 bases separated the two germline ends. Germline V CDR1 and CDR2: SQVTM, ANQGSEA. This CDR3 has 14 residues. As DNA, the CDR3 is TGCAGCGTTGAAGATCTCGGCCCCGCGAGGGAACTGTTTTTT. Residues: CSVEDLGPARELFF.

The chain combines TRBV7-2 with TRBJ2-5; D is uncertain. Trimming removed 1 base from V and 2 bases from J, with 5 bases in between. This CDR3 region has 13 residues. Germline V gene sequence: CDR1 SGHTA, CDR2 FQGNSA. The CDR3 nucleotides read TGTGCCAGCAGCTTAGTGGCACAAGAGACCCAGTACTTC. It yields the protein CASSLVAQETQYF.

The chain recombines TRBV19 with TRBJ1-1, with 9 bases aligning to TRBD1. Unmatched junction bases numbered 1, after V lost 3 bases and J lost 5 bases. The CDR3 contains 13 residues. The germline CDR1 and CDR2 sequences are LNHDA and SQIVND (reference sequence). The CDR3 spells CASSIDRGTEAFF. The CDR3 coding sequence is TGTGCCAGTAGTATCGACAGGGGGACTGAAGCTTTCTTT.

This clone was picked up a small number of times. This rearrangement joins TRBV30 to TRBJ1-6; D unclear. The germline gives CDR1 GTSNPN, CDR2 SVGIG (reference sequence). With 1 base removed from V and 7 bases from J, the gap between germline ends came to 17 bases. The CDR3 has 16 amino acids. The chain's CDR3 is CAWSAGHGNTNSPLHF. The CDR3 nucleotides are TGTGCCTGGAGTGCAGGCCACGGGAACACGAATTCACCCCTCCACTTT.

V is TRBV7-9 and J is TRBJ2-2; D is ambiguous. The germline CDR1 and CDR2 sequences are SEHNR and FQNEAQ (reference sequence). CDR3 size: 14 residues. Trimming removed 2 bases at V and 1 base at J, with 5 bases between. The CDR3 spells CASSLMENTGELFF. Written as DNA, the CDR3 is TGTGCCAGCAGCTTAATGGAGAACACCGGGGAGCTGTTTTTT.

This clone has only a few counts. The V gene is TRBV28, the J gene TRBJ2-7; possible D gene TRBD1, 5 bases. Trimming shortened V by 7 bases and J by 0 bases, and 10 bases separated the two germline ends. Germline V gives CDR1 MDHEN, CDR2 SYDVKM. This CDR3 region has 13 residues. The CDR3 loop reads CASIDSNSYEQYF. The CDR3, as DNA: TGTGCCAGCATTGACAGCAACTCCTACGAGCAGTACTTC.

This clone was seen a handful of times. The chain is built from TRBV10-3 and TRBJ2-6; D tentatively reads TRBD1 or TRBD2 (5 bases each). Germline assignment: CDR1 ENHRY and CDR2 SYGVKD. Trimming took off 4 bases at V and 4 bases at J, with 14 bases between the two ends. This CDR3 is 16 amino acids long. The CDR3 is CAISGTGRDGANVLTF. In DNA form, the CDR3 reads TGTGCCATCAGTGGGACCGGACGGGACGGGGCCAACGTCCTGACTTTC.

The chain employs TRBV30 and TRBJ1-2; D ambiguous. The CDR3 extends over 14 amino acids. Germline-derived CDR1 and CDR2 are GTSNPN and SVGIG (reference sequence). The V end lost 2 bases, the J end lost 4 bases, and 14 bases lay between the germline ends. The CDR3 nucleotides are TGTGCCTGGAGTACTGAGGGTCAGAGCTATGGCTACACCTTC. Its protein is CAWSTEGQSYGYTF.